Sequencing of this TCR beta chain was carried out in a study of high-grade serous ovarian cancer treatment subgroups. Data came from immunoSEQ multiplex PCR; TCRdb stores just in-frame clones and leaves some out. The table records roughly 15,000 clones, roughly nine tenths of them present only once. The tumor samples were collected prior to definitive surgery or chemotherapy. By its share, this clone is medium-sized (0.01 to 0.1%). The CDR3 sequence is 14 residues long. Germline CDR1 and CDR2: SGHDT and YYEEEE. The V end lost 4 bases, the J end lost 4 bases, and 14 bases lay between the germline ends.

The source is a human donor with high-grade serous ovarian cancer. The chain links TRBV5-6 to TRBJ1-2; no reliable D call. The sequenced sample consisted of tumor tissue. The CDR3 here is CASSPYFRFYGYTF. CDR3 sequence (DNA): TGTGCCAGCAGCCCTTACTTCCGATTCTATGGCTACACCTTC. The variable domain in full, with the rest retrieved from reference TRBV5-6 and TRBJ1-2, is DAGVTQSPTHLIKTRGQQVTLRCSPKSGHDTVSWYQQALGQGPQFIFQYYEEEERQRGNFPDRFSGHQFPNYSSELNVNALLLGDSALYLCASSPYFRFYGYTFGSGTRLTVV.